This TCR beta chain was found in a study of T cells in Graves' hyperthyroidism and ophthalmopathy. Study outcomes and limitations: A median approximately 6.5 months before onset, the model predicted ophthalmopathy.

Notes on this clonotype: Antigen specificity is unknown.

Amplification yielded TCR beta CDR3 regions, with RNA transcripts as the source. HTBI primers were used for first-round RT-PCR of the TCR CDR3. TCRdb recomputed calls from the multiplex PCR reads with MiXCR, one row per CDR3 protein. The data contain 560,000 or so distinct CDR3 sequences, less than 20% of them seen just once; the ten biggest clones take up approximately 48%. Germline CDR1 is MNHEY and CDR2 is SMNVEV (reference sequence). Trimming took off 0 bases at V and 6 bases at J, with 18 bases between the two ends. The CDR3 loop spans 16 amino acids. Subjects with ophthalmopathy showed a Clinical Activity Score no lower than 3, a NOSPECS grade no lower than 4, and a duration shorter than 3 months. Every diagnosis used clinical symptoms, serum thyroxine and TRAb, thyroid ultrasound and orbital computed tomography.

The chain carries TRBV27 and TRBJ2-7, with D unresolved. This clonotype originated in a man aged 35 to 55 with Graves' ophthalmopathy. The material sequenced was blood. The CDR3 loop reads CASSLSISVSWGEQYF. The CDR3 DNA reads as TGTGCCAGCAGTTTATCGATCTCGGTCTCTTGGGGCGAGCAGTACTTC.